This T cell receptor beta chain originates from a study of blood T cell repertoires in COVID-19. Under the authors' procedure: How many nucleated cells were present was estimated from reference gene primer amplification. The protocol was immunoSEQ multiplex PCR, while the TCRdb copy is restricted to in-frame clones and leaves out a portion. The V and J calls and clone size were taken over from that table, and D and trimming were inferred from the DNA. This table holds some 14,000 clones, around 81% found once. The CDR3 contains 14 residues. The V gene lost 5 bases and the J gene lost 2 bases, with 11 bases spanning the gap. Looked up from germline, CDR1 is MNHEY and CDR2 is SMNVEV (reference sequence).

The origin of this receptor is a human donor in a cohort sampled during active COVID-19. The gene calls are TRBV27 and TRBJ2-3, with a weak D call TRBD2 (5 bases). Sequenced input: peripheral blood. The CDR3: CASSSGWITDTQYF. The CDR3 nucleotides read TGTGCCAGCAGTAGCGGCTGGATCACAGATACGCAGTATTTT.